These T cell receptor beta chains were read from a single sample in a study of tumor-infiltrating lymphocytes in primary liver carcinoma. In TCRdb, the multiplex PCR reads were re-called with MiXCR into one record per CDR3 protein. The sample includes 250,000 to 400,000 distinct CDR3 sequences, about 60% of them seen just once. Sequenced material: peripheral blood. Every receptor here comes from a man in his forties with primary liver carcinoma and hepatitis B virus infection. Each CDR3 is given with its conserved first and last residue.

15	TRBV29-1	TRBJ2-5	CIVEADRGRTETQYF
13	TRBV12-3/TRBV12-4	TRBJ1-6	CASSLGYHSPLHF
14	TRBV30	TRBJ2-7	CAWSGNRVGDEQYF
17	TRBV6-6	TRBJ2-2	CASSYSNPGTFAGELFF
17	TRBV5-6	TRBJ1-2	CAGSTVDRRENNYGYTF
16	TRBV24-1	TRBJ2-1	CATGGWGPEIYNEQFF
14	TRBV29-1	TRBJ2-3	CSVSGTGASDMQYF
15	TRBV6-6	TRBJ2-2	CASGRTSVNTGELFF
15	TRBV11-2	TRBJ2-1	CASSLDGGYNNEQSF
13	TRBV6-1	TRBJ2-7	CAVLAGGPSEQYF
17	TRBV12-3/TRBV12-4	TRBJ1-1	CASRPGPLLGLNTEAFF
13	TRBV19	TRBJ2-7	CASSALTGGEQYF
14	TRBV6-2/TRBV6-3	TRBJ2-4	CASSYSTVGDIQYF
10	TRBV29-1	TRBJ1-1	CSVGNTEAFF
14	TRBV4-2	TRBJ2-7	CASSQDPGLNGQYF
13	TRBV7-9	TRBJ1-4	CASSLQGAEKLFF
15	TRBV4-2	TRBJ2-7	CANSLRHTESYEQYF
13	TRBV18	TRBJ1-1	CASSPTLNTEAFF
15	TRBV11-3	TRBJ2-1	CASSLRTSGSNEQFF
15	TRBV10-3	TRBJ2-3	CAISESSGGPDAQYF
15	TRBV28	TRBJ2-1	CASRGTSGRGDEQFF
11	TRBV12-3/TRBV12-4	TRBJ2-1	CANSLLNEQFF
15	TRBV11-1	TRBJ2-3	CASSLASGVIDTQYF
14	TRBV12-3/TRBV12-4	TRBJ1-1	CASSFGRGNTEAFF
13	TRBV7-9	TRBJ2-1	CASRWTGSGEQFF
16	TRBV5-1	TRBJ2-7	CASSLRGPGQPKEQYF
15	TRBV5-4	TRBJ2-7	CASSLASGSPYEQYF
16	TRBV4-2	TRBJ2-1	CASGHERAGGYNEQFF
19	TRBV6-5	TRBJ2-7	CASSYRNPIAGGSFLGQYF
16	TRBV4-3	TRBJ2-7	CASSQLTVTKGYEQYF
13	TRBV28	TRBJ2-1	CASSLGAPSEQFF
13	TRBV5-1	TRBJ2-5	CASSPPSRETQYF
13	TRBV5-5	TRBJ2-1	CVSSLGSYNEQFF
13	TRBV12-3/TRBV12-4	TRBJ1-1	CASSYRQVSEAFF
11	TRBV4-3	TRBJ2-2	CAISMAGELFF
13	TRBV14	TRBJ1-2	CASSQDRVYGYTF
16	TRBV28	TRBJ2-2	CASSFPGTGSTGELFF
16	TRBV5-6	TRBJ2-2	CASSLIQRGYTGELFF
15	TRBV5-1	TRBJ2-3	CTSSLRQGIGDTQYF
17	TRBV12-3/TRBV12-4	TRBJ2-1	CASSSWGGASRYNEQFF
13	TRBV4-1	TRBJ1-3	CASSRVYGNTIYF
14	TRBV11-2	TRBJ2-2	CVSSLGVSIGELFF
14	TRBV14	TRBJ1-3	CASRRTGSGNTIYF
15	TRBV4-1	TRBJ2-5	CASSQGPGFGETQYF
15	TRBV5-1	TRBJ2-2	CASSPDGTYTGELFF
16	TRBV11-2	TRBJ2-5	CASSLGSSGPGETQYF
14	TRBV28	TRBJ2-3	CASGKGQITDTQYF